These 10 T cell receptor beta chains share one sample of origin, sequenced in a study of PD-L1 blockade in urothelial cancer. Profiled with immunoSEQ multiplex PCR; TCRdb holds only in-frame clones, not every one. The sample lists 85,000 to 100,000 clones, 85% to 95% occurring once. The material sequenced was PBMCs, taken around atezolizumab (anti-PD-L1) treatment. The receptors were gathered from a man aged 60 to 69 with urothelial cancer.

V usage is TRBV19 and J usage is TRBJ2-5; 11 nucleotides line up with TRBD2. Germline V gene lookup returns CDR1 LNHDA and CDR2 SQIVND (reference sequence). CDR3 length: 15 residues. The trim removed 3 bases at V and 4 bases at J, leaving 4 bases unmatched. Here the CDR3 reads CASSIGGTSGETQYF. The CDR3 DNA reads TGTGCCAGTAGTATCGGTGGGACTAGCGGAGAGACCCAGTACTTC.

V and J are TRBV7-2 and TRBJ1-1; TRBD1 matches 8 bases. The ends lost 4 bases at V and 6 bases at J; junction bases unmatched: 4. Looked up from germline, CDR1 is SGHTA and CDR2 is FQGNSA. This CDR3 is 13 amino acids long. The CDR3 protein is CASSSGGGAEAFF. CDR3 nucleotide sequence: TGTGCCAGCAGCTCAGGGGGCGGGGCTGAAGCTTTCTTT. Full variable domain (missing parts from reference TRBV7-2 and TRBJ1-1): GAGVSQSPSNKVTEKGKDVELRCDPISGHTALYWYRQSLGQGLEFLIYFQGNSAPDKSGLPSDRFSAERTGGSVSTLTIQRTQQEDSAVYLCASSSGGGAEAFFGQGTRLTVV.

The chain couples TRBV2 to TRBJ2-4, with 7 bases lining up with TRBD1. The germline V gene has CDR1 SNHLY and CDR2 FYNNEI. The V gene end was trimmed by 5 bases and the J gene end by 8 bases; junction bases not matched to a gene: 3. This CDR3 spans 12 amino acids. The CDR3 DNA sequence: TGTGCCAGCAGTACTGACAGGGACATTCAGTACTTC. Protein: CASSTDRDIQYF.

In DNA, the CDR3 is TGTGCCAGCAGCGTAGGGCGGGGGGACAAAGAGACCCAGTACTTC. Translation: CASSVGRGDKETQYF. The chain carries TRBV9 and TRBJ2-5, with 8 bases aligning to TRBD2. This CDR3 has 15 residues. V was clipped by 0 bases and J by 3 bases; unmatched bases: 4. CDR1 SGDLS and CDR2 YYNGEE come from the germline V gene. Combining the CDR3 with reference TRBV9 and TRBJ2-5 gives the whole variable domain DSGVTQTPKHLITATGQRVTLRCSPRSGDLSVYWYQQSLDQGLQFLIQYYNGEERAKGNILERFSAQQFPDLHSELNLSSLELGDSALYFCASSVGRGDKETQYFGPGTRLLVL.

This clone showed up just once. The J gene is TRBJ1-2, the V gene TRBV28; D remains unclear. The CDR3 is 14 residues long. Germline V gene lookup returns CDR1 MDHEN and CDR2 SYDVKM. V was pared by 3 bases and J by 1 base, with 9 bases between. This CDR3 is CASSLGGDNYGYTF. The CDR3 DNA sequence: TGTGCCAGCAGTTTGGGCGGGGATAACTATGGCTACACCTTC.

V is TRBV9 and J is TRBJ2-1, with 7 bases aligning to TRBD2. CDR1 is SGDLS and CDR2 is YYNGEE in the germline V gene. V lost 4 bases and J lost 0; bases outside the gene matches: 7. The length of the CDR3 is 16 residues. The CDR3 region is CASSRRDYSSYNEQFF. Written as DNA, the CDR3 is TGTGCCAGCAGCCGCCGGGACTACAGCTCCTACAATGAGCAGTTCTTC.

The rearrangement joins TRBV29-1 to TRBJ2-3; no clear D gene. CDR3 length: 12 residues. The germline V gene has CDR1 SQVTM and CDR2 ANQGSEA. V lost 3 bases and J lost 2, with 6 bases in between. CDR3 DNA: TGCAGCGTTGACCCATCCACAGATACGCAGTATTTT. It is translated as CSVDPSTDTQYF.

The genes are TRBV6-6 and TRBJ2-1, with D possibly being TRBD2 (5 bases). The CDR3 is made up of 15 amino acids. Germline V gene lookup returns CDR1 MNHNY and CDR2 SVGAGI (reference sequence). The V end lost 3 bases, the J end lost 5 bases, and 14 bases lay between the germline ends. DNA for the CDR3: TGTGCCAGCAGTTATTATCCTGGGGAGAACAATGAGCAGTTCTTC. Its translation: CASSYYPGENNEQFF.

J is TRBJ2-7 and V is TRBV5-4; possibly TRBD1 for D (5 bases). V shed 4 bases and J shed 1 base, with 12 bases lying between them. Germline V gene data show CDR1 as SGHNT and CDR2 as YYREEE (reference sequence). The CDR3 length is 14 residues. CDR3 loop: CASSRSTDSYEQYF. The DNA of the CDR3 is TGTGCCAGCAGCCGATCGACAGATTCCTACGAGCAGTACTTC.

The genes are TRBV11-2 and TRBJ1-6; D may be TRBD1 (5 bases). V was cut by 5 bases and J by 4 bases, with 15 bases left in between. The germline V gene encodes CDR1 SGHAT and CDR2 FQNNGV. This CDR3 region has 16 residues. DNA of the CDR3: TGTGCCAGCAGCCTGGGGTCGACAGTTTATAATTCACCCCTCCACTTT. Protein product: CASSLGSTVYNSPLHF.